This is a list of T cell receptor beta chains from one sample in a study of T cell responses to AZD1222 COVID-19 vaccine. TCRdb's table, derived via immunoSEQ multiplex PCR, lists solely in-frame clones and lacks some. The profile covers 250,000 to 300,000 clones, with approximately 94% appearing a single time and less than 0.6% taken by the ten largest. The starting material was peripheral blood, obtained 28 days after the second AZD1222 dose. The receptors shown here come from an adult who received the AZD1222 COVID-19 vaccine. Both conserved end residues are part of each CDR3. The D gene is left open where the match is weak. Rows give clone size only sometimes, using once, few, many, or a class for an expanded clone.

size	V	length	D	J	DNA	CDR3
-	TRBV4-1	18	-	TRBJ1-5	TGCGCCAGCAGCCATACCCCCTACAGTCTCGGTAGCAATCAGCCCCAGCATTTT	CASSHTPYSLGSNQPQHF
few	TRBV6-5	15	TRBD1	TRBJ1-1	TGTGCCAGCAGTCCTTCGACAGGGAACTCTCAAGAAGCTTTCTTT	CASSPSTGNSQEAFF
-	TRBV4-2	15	TRBD2	TRBJ2-2	TGTGCCAGCAGCACCCTAGCGGGAGGTTCCGGGGAGCTGTTTTTT	CASSTLAGGSGELFF
-	TRBV5-1	13	-	TRBJ1-1	TGCGCCAGCAGCTCGGACCCTAGCACTGAAGCTTTCTTT	CASSSDPSTEAFF
-	TRBV28	13	-	TRBJ1-2	TGTGCCAGCAGCCTAGGCCAGCTGAACGGCTACACCTTC	CASSLGQLNGYTF
once	TRBV7-2	14	-	TRBJ1-4	TGTGCCAGCAGCTTCAGACTGGGGAACGAAAAACTGTTTTTT	CASSFRLGNEKLFF
-	TRBV7-3	15	-	TRBJ2-1	TGTGCCAGCAGCTTAGGGTCGAATTATTACAATGAGCAGTTCTTC	CASSLGSNYYNEQFF
-	TRBV7-9	15	-	TRBJ2-7	TGTGCCAGCAGCTTAAGAGGAGGGTCCTCCTACGAGCAGTACTTC	CASSLRGGSSYEQYF
-	TRBV27	15	-	TRBJ1-1	TGTGCCAGCAGTTCAAGACGCCCGCCGGACACTGAAGCTTTCTTT	CASSSRRPPDTEAFF
-	TRBV6-4	13	-	TRBJ1-1	TGTGCCAGCAGTGAATCAGGGAGGACTGAAGCTTTCTTT	CASSESGRTEAFF
few	TRBV6-2/TRBV6-3	15	-	TRBJ1-4	TGTGCCAGCAGTTACTCGACAGAAGATAATGAAAAACTGTTTTTT	CASSYSTEDNEKLFF
-	TRBV5-1	14	TRBD1	TRBJ1-2	TGCGCCAGCAGCTCGGACAGGAATGTGTATGGCTACACCTTC	CASSSDRNVYGYTF
-	TRBV25-1	12	-	TRBJ1-2	TGTGCCAGCAGATCCCAGGGAATGGGCTACACCTTC	CASRSQGMGYTF
-	TRBV29-1	13	TRBD2	TRBJ2-3	TGCAGCGTGACTAGCGGGAGTCCGACGACGCAGTATTTT	CSVTSGSPTTQYF
-	TRBV5-6	13	-	TRBJ2-7	TGTGCCAGCAGCCTGGCGACAGGCTACGAGCAGTACTTC	CASSLATGYEQYF
-	TRBV19	12	TRBD2	TRBJ2-5	TGTGCCAGTAAGGGACTAGCGGGGAGCCAGTACTTC	CASKGLAGSQYF
-	TRBV3-1/TRBV3-2	15	TRBD2	TRBJ2-3	TGTGCCAGCAGCCACCTAGCGGGGTCCGGGGATACGCAGTATTTT	CASSHLAGSGDTQYF
-	TRBV3-1/TRBV3-2	15	TRBD1	TRBJ1-1	TGTGCCAGCAGCCCCTCCGGGACAGAGAACACTGAAGCTTTCTTT	CASSPSGTENTEAFF